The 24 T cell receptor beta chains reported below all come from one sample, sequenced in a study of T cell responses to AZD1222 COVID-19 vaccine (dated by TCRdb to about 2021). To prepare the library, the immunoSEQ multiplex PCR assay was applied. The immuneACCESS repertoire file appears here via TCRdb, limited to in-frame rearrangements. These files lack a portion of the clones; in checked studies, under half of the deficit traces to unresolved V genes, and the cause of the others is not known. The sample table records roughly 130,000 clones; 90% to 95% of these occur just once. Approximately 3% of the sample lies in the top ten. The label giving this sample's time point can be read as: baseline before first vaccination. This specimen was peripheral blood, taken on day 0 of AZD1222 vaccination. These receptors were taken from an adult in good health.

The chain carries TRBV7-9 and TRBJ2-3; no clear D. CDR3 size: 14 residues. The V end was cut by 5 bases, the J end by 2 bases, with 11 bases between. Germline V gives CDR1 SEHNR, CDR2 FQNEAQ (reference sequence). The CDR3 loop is CASSPEKYTDTQYF. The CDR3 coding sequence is TGTGCCAGCAGCCCCGAAAAATACACAGATACGCAGTATTTT.

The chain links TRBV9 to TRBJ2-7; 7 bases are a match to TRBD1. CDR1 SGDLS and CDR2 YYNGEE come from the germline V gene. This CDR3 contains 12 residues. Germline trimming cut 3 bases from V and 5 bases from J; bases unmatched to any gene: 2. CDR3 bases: TGTGCCAGCAGCGGGGGACAGCACGAGCAGTACTTC. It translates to CASSGGQHEQYF.

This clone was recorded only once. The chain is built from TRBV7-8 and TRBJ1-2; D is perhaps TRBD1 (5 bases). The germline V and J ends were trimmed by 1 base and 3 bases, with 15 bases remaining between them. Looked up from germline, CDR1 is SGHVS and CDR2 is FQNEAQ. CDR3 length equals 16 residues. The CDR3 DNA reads TGTGCCAGCAGCTTAGGTTCCCAGGGTTCCCACTATGGCTACACCTTC. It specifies CASSLGSQGSHYGYTF.

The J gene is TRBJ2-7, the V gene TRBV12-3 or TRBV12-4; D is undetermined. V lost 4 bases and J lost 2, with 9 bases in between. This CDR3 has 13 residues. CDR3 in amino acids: CASSSPWTYEQYF. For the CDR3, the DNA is TGTGCCAGCAGTTCCCCCTGGACCTACGAGCAGTACTTC.

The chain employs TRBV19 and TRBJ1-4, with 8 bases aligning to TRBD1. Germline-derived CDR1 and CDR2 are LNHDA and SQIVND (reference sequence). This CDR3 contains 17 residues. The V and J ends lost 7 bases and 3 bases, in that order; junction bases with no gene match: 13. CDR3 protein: CASTQLAGGGSNEKLFF. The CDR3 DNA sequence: TGTGCCAGTACTCAGCTAGCAGGGGGCGGATCTAATGAAAAACTGTTTTTT.

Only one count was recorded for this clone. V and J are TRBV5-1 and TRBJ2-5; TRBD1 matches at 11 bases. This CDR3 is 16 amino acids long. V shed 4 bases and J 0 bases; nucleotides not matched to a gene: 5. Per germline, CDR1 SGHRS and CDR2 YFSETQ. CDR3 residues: CASSGGTGGYQETQYF. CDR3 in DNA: TGCGCCAGCAGCGGTGGGACAGGGGGGTACCAAGAGACCCAGTACTTC.

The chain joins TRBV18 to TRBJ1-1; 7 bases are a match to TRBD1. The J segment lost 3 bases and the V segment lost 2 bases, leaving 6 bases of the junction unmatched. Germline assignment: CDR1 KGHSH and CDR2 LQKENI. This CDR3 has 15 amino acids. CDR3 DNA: TGTGCCAGCTCACCAAGACAGGGTATCGACACTGAAGCTTTCTTT. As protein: CASSPRQGIDTEAFF.

CDR3 sequence (DNA): TGTGCCAGCAGCCAAGGAACCGGACTGGTCGCCGAGCAGTACTTC. This codes for CASSQGTGLVAEQYF. The rearrangement links TRBV3-1 (or the pseudogene TRBV3-2) to TRBJ2-7; possible D gene TRBD2, 5 bases. CDR1 is LGHDT and CDR2 is YNNKEL in the germline V gene (reference sequence). Trimming took off 1 base at V and 6 bases at J, with 16 bases between the two ends. The CDR3 is 15 residues long.

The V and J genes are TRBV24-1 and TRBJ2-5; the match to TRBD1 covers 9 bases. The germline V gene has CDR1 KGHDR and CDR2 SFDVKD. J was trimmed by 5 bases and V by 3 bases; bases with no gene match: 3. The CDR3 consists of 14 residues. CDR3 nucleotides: TGTGCCACCAGTGATCGGGACAGGGAGGAGACCCAGTACTTC. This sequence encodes CATSDRDREETQYF.

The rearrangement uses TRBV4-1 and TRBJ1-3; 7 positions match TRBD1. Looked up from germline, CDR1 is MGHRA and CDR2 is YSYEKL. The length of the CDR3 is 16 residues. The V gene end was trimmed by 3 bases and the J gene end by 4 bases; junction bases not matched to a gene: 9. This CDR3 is CASSHPGQEKGNTIYF. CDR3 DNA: TGCGCCAGCAGCCATCCAGGACAGGAAAAGGGAAACACCATATATTTT.

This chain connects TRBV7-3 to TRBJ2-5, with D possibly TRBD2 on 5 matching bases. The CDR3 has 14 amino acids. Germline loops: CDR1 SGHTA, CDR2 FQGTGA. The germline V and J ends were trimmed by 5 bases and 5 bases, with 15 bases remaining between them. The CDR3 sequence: CASSPGGGSETQYF. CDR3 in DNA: TGTGCCAGCAGCCCTGGTGGTGGGAGCGAGACCCAGTACTTC.

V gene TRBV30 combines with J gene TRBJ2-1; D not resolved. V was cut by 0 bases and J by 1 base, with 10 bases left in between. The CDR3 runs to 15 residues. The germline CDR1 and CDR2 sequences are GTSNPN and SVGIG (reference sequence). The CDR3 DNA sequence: TGTGCCTGGAGTGTCGGCCGGAGTTCCTACAATGAGCAGTTCTTC. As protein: CAWSVGRSSYNEQFF.

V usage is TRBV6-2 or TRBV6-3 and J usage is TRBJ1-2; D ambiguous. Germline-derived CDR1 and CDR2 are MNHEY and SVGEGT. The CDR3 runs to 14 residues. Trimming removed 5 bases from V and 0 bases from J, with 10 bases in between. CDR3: CASSRTVSNYGYTF. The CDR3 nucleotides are TGTGCCAGCAGTCGGACGGTCTCTAACTATGGCTACACCTTC.

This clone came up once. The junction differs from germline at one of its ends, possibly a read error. In DNA, the CDR3 is TGTGCCAGTAGTATAGAAGTGGGAGGGCCCTATGAGCAGTACTTC. This codes for CASSIEVGGPYEQYF. The gene calls are TRBV19 and TRBJ2-7, with 7 nucleotides matching TRBD2. Per the germline V gene, CDR1 is LNHDA and CDR2 is SQIVND (reference sequence). CDR3 length equals 15 residues.

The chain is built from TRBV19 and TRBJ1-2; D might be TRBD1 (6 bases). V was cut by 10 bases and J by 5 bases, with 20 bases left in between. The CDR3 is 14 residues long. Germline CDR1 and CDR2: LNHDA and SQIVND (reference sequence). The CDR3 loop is CAIKGGQGGYGYTF. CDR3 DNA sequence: TGTGCCATCAAAGGGGGGCAGGGCGGTTATGGCTACACCTTC.

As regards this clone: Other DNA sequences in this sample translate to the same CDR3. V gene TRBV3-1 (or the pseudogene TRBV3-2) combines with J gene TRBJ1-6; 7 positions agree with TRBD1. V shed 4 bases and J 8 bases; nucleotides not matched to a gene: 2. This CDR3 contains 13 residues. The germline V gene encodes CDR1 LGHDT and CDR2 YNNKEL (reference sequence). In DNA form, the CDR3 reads TGTGCCAGCAGCCTAACAGGGGATTCACCCCTCCACTTT. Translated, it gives CASSLTGDSPLHF.

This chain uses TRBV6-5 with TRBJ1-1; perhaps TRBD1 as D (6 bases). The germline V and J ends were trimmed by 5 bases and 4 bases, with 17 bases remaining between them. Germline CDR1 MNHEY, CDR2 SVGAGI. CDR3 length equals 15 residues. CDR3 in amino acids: CASSRLSRGSTEAFF. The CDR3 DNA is TGTGCCAGCAGTAGATTATCCAGGGGTAGCACTGAAGCTTTCTTT.

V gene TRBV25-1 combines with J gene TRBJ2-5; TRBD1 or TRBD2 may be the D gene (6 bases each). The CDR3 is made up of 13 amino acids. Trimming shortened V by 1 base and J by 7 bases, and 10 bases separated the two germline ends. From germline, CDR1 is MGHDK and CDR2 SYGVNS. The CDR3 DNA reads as TGTGCCAGCAGTGAATTGGAGGGGGGGACCCAGTACTTC. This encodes CASSELEGGTQYF.

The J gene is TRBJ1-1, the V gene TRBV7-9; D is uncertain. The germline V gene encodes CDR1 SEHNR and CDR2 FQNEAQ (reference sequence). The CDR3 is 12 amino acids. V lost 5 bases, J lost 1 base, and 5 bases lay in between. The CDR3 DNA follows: TGTGCCAGCAGCCATCCGAACACTGAAGCTTTCTTT. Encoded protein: CASSHPNTEAFF.

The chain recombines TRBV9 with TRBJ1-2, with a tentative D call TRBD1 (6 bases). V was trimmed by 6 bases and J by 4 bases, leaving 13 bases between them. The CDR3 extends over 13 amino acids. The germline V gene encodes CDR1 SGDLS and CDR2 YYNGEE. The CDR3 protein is CASTGRGVYGYTF. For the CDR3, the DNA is TGTGCCAGCACGGGCAGGGGTGTCTATGGCTACACCTTC.

This CDR3 is CASSSLAGATDTQYF. The CDR3 nucleotides are TGTGCCAGCAGCTCCCTAGCGGGAGCGACAGATACGCAGTATTTT. The J gene is TRBJ2-3, the V gene TRBV7-2, with TRBD2 matching over 10 bases. This CDR3 region has 15 residues. Unmatched junction bases numbered 4, after V lost 4 bases and J lost 3 bases. Germline values: CDR1 SGHTA, CDR2 FQGNSA.

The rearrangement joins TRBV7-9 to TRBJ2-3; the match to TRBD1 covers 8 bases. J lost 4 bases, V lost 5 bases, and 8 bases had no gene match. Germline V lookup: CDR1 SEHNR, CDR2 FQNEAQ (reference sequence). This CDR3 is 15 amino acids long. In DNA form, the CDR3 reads TGTGCCAGCAGCCCTTCGACAGGGGAAGCAGATACGCAGTATTTT. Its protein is CASSPSTGEADTQYF.

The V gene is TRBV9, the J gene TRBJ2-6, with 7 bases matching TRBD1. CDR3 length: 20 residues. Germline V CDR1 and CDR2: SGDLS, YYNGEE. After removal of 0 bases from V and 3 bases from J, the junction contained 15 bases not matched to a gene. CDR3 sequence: CASSVASNRGMGGGANVLTF. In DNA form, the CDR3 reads TGTGCCAGCAGCGTAGCTAGCAACAGGGGAATGGGCGGTGGGGCCAACGTCCTGACTTTC.

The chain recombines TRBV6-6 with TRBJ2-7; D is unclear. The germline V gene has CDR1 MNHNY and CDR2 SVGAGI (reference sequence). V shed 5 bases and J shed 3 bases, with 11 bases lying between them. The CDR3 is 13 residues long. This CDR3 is CASSKRSGYEQYF. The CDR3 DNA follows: TGTGCCAGCAGTAAGCGCTCGGGCTACGAGCAGTACTTC.